The next 29 T cell receptor beta chains were all read from a single sample in a study of type 1 regulatory T cells. Antigen specificity for these receptors is unknown. TCRdb reprocessed the reads with MiXCR, giving one entry per CDR3 protein. The data hold about 67,000 distinct CDR3 sequences, with more than 45% observed a single time. The sequenced material came from cultured non-Tr1 T cells, either the whole culture or a sorted T cell fraction (not recorded which). The receptors originated from a human donor in good health.

V is TRBV19 and J is TRBJ2-4; TRBD1 matches at 9 bases. The CDR3 has 14 amino acids. The V segment lost 8 bases and the J segment 6 bases; nucleotides outside the gene matches: 8. Germline CDR1 and CDR2: LNHDA and SQIVND (reference sequence). CDR3 sequence (DNA): TGTGCCAGTCGTCCGGGACAGGGAGGAAACATTCAGTACTTC. Translating gives CASRPGQGGNIQYF.

By its share, this clonotype is medium-sized. The gene calls are TRBV4-1 and TRBJ1-3; D possibly corresponds to TRBD1 (5 bases). V was pared by 1 base and J by 3 bases, with 10 bases between. This CDR3 spans 15 amino acids. Germline assignment: CDR1 MGHRA and CDR2 YSYEKL. The CDR3 nucleotides read TGCGCCAGCAGCCAAGCCCTCGACAGTGGAAACACCATATATTTT. Protein: CASSQALDSGNTIYF.

CDR3 in amino acids: CASSLRVLDTGELFF. In DNA, the CDR3 is TGTGCCAGCAGTTTAAGGGTGTTGGACACCGGGGAGCTGTTTTTT. This chain joins TRBV27 and TRBJ2-2; no firm D call. Looked up from germline, CDR1 is MNHEY and CDR2 is SMNVEV (reference sequence). The CDR3 spans 15 residues. The V end was cut by 2 bases, the J end by 3 bases, with 10 bases between.

This clonotype has more than one count but fewer than ten. The chain couples TRBV19 to TRBJ2-7; 10 positions match TRBD1. V trimming: 3 bases; J trimming: 3 bases; junction bases outside the gene matches: 5. CDR3 size: 15 residues. From germline, CDR1 is LNHDA and CDR2 SQIVND (reference sequence). The CDR3 region is CASSMPGQGFYEQYF. CDR3 in DNA: TGTGCCAGTAGTATGCCGGGACAGGGGTTCTACGAGCAGTACTTC.

This clonotype was seen just once. The CDR3 DNA reads as TGCAGCGTGGGACACCGTTCGGATGAGCAGTTCTTC. Residues: CSVGHRSDEQFF. The genes are TRBV29-1 and TRBJ2-1, with D possibly being TRBD1 (6 bases). The CDR3 length is 12 residues. Trimming left V 6 bases short and J 8 bases short, with 14 bases between. The germline V gene has CDR1 SQVTM and CDR2 ANQGSEA.

This clonotype was recorded once. V and J are TRBV5-1 and TRBJ1-2; D ambiguous. The length of the CDR3 is 14 residues. The germline gives CDR1 SGHRS, CDR2 YFSETQ. Trimming left V 4 bases short and J 5 bases short, with 15 bases between. CDR3 region: CASSHDFPPYGYTF. The DNA for the CDR3 is TGCGCCAGCAGCCATGATTTTCCTCCTTATGGCTACACCTTC.

This clonotype was counted a few times. J is TRBJ2-7 and V is TRBV10-3; perhaps TRBD2 as D (5 bases). The CDR3 length is 15 residues. Between the trimmed V and J ends, which lost 6 bases and 2 bases, there was a span of 17 bases. Germline V lookup: CDR1 ENHRY, CDR2 SYGVKD. The CDR3 spells CAIRTTGFRPYEQYF. The CDR3 DNA reads as TGTGCCATCAGGACAACGGGGTTCCGACCCTACGAGCAGTACTTC.

This clonotype was seen a handful of times. V usage is TRBV7-9 and J usage is TRBJ1-4; D is perhaps TRBD1 (6 bases). There are 15 residues in the CDR3. The germline V gene has CDR1 SEHNR and CDR2 FQNEAQ (reference sequence). V gave up 4 bases and J gave up 3 bases, with 12 bases separating them. The CDR3 protein is CASSYDRRSNEKLFF. The CDR3 DNA follows: TGTGCCAGCAGCTACGACAGGCGATCTAATGAAAAACTGTTTTTT. The full variable domain, in which reference TRBV7-9 and TRBJ1-4 provide the parts outside the CDR3, is DTGVSQNPRHKITKRGQNVTFRCDPISEHNRLYWYRQTLGQGPEFLTYFQNEAQLEKSRLLSDRFSAERPKGSFSTLEIQRTEQGDSAMYLCASSYDRRSNEKLFFGSGTQLSVL.

V gene TRBV20-1 combines with J gene TRBJ1-6, with D possibly matching TRBD1 (5 bases). Germline loops: CDR1 DFQATT, CDR2 SNEGSKA (reference sequence). The CDR3 extends over 16 amino acids. The V and J ends lost 3 bases and 0 bases respectively, with 12 bases between them. The CDR3 DNA reads TGCAGTGCTAGTCAGGCAGGGAGCTCCTATAATTCACCCCTCCACTTT. Amino acid sequence: CSASQAGSSYNSPLHF.

This clonotype has more than one count but fewer than ten. The chain has TRBV20-1 and TRBJ2-3, with 9 bases fitting TRBD2. The germline V gene encodes CDR1 DFQATT and CDR2 SNEGSKA (reference sequence). The length of the CDR3 is 14 residues. V dropped 5 bases and J dropped 8; count of bases not matched to a gene: 11. Written as DNA, the CDR3 is TGCAGTGCTTTACCGGGACTAGCTGGAGGTACGCAGTATTTT. Protein: CSALPGLAGGTQYF.

For the CDR3, the DNA is TGCAGTGCTGGGGACGGGGGATTGATCGCTGAAGCTTTCTTT. This sequence encodes CSAGDGGLIAEAFF. The J gene is TRBJ1-1, the V gene TRBV20-1, with TRBD1 as a possible D gene (5 bases). The CDR3 spans 14 residues. The germline CDR1 and CDR2 sequences are DFQATT and SNEGSKA (reference sequence). Trimming shortened V by 5 bases and J by 6 bases, and 19 bases separated the two germline ends.

The chain employs TRBV20-1 and TRBJ1-2, with D tentatively TRBD1 (5 bases). This CDR3 is 12 amino acids long. Germline CDR1 and CDR2: DFQATT and SNEGSKA (reference sequence). CDR3 sequence: CSERRGSYGYTF. The CDR3 nucleotides read TGCAGCGAGAGGCGGGGGTCCTATGGCTACACCTTC.

V is TRBV5-1 and J is TRBJ1-5; the D is unclear. The V end was cut by 0 bases, the J end by 4 bases, with 11 bases between. Germline CDR1 SGHRS, CDR2 YFSETQ. This CDR3 has 15 amino acids. CDR3 sequence (DNA): TGCGCCAGCAGCTTGGACGGGATGGGGAATCAGCCCCAGCATTTT. Translated, it gives CASSLDGMGNQPQHF.

The chain carries TRBV12-3 or TRBV12-4 and TRBJ2-3; no clear D gene. The CDR3 contains 15 residues. The germline V and J ends were trimmed by 6 bases and 0 bases, with 13 bases remaining between them. The CDR3 nucleotides read TGTGCCAGCAGACCAGACTCTACTAGCACAGATACGCAGTATTTT. It specifies CASRPDSTSTDTQYF.

V usage is TRBV5-1 and J usage is TRBJ2-7; 9 nucleotides agree with TRBD2. The CDR3 consists of 15 residues. Germline V lookup: CDR1 SGHRS, CDR2 YFSETQ. V dropped 1 base and J dropped 2; count of bases not matched to a gene: 4. Here the CDR3 DNA reads TGCGCCAGCAGCTTGCTAGCGGGGTCCACCTACGAGCAGTACTTC. It encodes CASSLLAGSTYEQYF. Full variable domain (outside the CDR3, taken from reference TRBV5-1 and TRBJ2-7): KAGVTQTPRYLIKTRGQQVTLSCSPISGHRSVSWYQQTPGQGLQFLFEYFSETQRNKGNFPGRFSGRQFSNSRSEMNVSTLELGDSALYLCASSLLAGSTYEQYFGPGTRLTVT.

The V gene is TRBV28, the J gene TRBJ2-7; no clear D gene. Germline assignment: CDR1 MDHEN and CDR2 SYDVKM. The CDR3 contains 13 residues. V lost 3 bases and J lost 4, with 10 bases in between. CDR3 bases: TGTGCCAGCAGTTTTAGGCAGGTATACGAGCAGTACTTC. Amino acid sequence: CASSFRQVYEQYF.

The chain links TRBV20-1 to TRBJ1-2; D remains ambiguous. In germline, CDR1 is DFQATT, CDR2 SNEGSKA (reference sequence). The CDR3 consists of 16 residues. V was pared by 0 bases and J by 0 bases, with 14 bases between. The CDR3 coding sequence is TGCAGTGCTAGAGATTTACAACTAAGGGCTAACTATGGCTACACCTTC. It translates to CSARDLQLRANYGYTF.

The CDR3 here is CASTGLYSGNTIYF. CDR3 in DNA: TGTGCCAGCACTGGGTTATACTCTGGAAACACCATATATTTT. This chain connects TRBV6-1 to TRBJ1-3; D unclear. Between the trimmed V and J ends, which lost 7 bases and 0 bases, there was a span of 10 bases. Germline lookup yields CDR1 MNHNS and CDR2 SASEGT. The CDR3 contains 14 residues.

This clonotype was seen more than once but under ten times. This sequence joins TRBV10-3 and TRBJ2-7; tentatively, D is TRBD1 or TRBD2 (5 bases each). Germline V gene lookup returns CDR1 ENHRY and CDR2 SYGVKD. The CDR3 runs to 13 residues. Between the trimmed V and J ends, which lost 7 bases and 6 bases, there was a span of 16 bases. CDR3 bases: TGTGCCATCACCCAGGGTATTGGGGGCGAGCAGTACTTC. Protein: CAITQGIGGEQYF.

The chain recombines TRBV29-1 with TRBJ1-5; D call uncertain. V was cut by 4 bases and J by 5 bases, with 21 bases left in between. The CDR3 sequence is 16 residues long. The V gene's germline CDR1 is SQVTM and CDR2 ANQGSEA. This chain's CDR3 is CSVVWSPSGLDQPQHF. As DNA, the CDR3 is TGCAGCGTTGTCTGGAGCCCATCTGGCCTCGATCAGCCCCAGCATTTT.

The chain links TRBV19 to TRBJ2-1, with TRBD1 as a possible D gene (6 bases). CDR1 LNHDA and CDR2 SQIVND come from the germline V gene (reference sequence). This CDR3 comprises 15 residues. The ends were cut back, 6 bases at V and 3 bases at J, with 15 bases in the middle. The CDR3 sequence is CASSPRVGGYNEQFF. As DNA, the CDR3 is TGTGCCAGTAGCCCTCGTGTAGGGGGCTACAATGAGCAGTTCTTC.

V and J are TRBV12-3 or TRBV12-4 and TRBJ2-7; 12 bases line up with TRBD2. The CDR3 extends over 15 amino acids. J lost 7 bases, V lost 2 bases, and 6 bases had no gene match. The CDR3 sequence is CASSLTLAGGNEQYF. For the CDR3, the DNA is TGTGCCAGCAGTTTAACCCTAGCGGGGGGGAATGAGCAGTACTTC.

The rearrangement joins TRBV20-1 to TRBJ2-3; the match to TRBD2 covers 10 bases. J was trimmed by 3 bases and V by 0 bases; bases with no gene match: 3. The CDR3 is 15 amino acids. CDR1 DFQATT and CDR2 SNEGSKA come from the germline V gene (reference sequence). CDR3 sequence: CSARDSTSGTDTQYF. The CDR3 DNA reads as TGCAGTGCTAGAGATTCGACTAGCGGGACAGATACGCAGTATTTT.

This clonotype was seen only a few times. V is TRBV5-1 and J is TRBJ2-3, with 10 bases identical to TRBD2. CDR1 is SGHRS and CDR2 is YFSETQ in the germline V gene. V was clipped by 0 bases and J by 5 bases; unmatched bases: 9. The CDR3 has 17 amino acids. The CDR3 DNA follows: TGCGCCAGCAGCTTGGGGTCCAGCGGGGGGGCTGGAGATACGCAGTATTTT. Translation: CASSLGSSGGAGDTQYF.

CDR3 coding DNA: TGTGCCAGTAGTATAACCAAGGGGGGGACGAGCGGCTACACCTTC. Amino acids: CASSITKGGTSGYTF. The chain links TRBV19 to TRBJ1-2; D might be TRBD1 (6 bases). This CDR3 spans 15 amino acids. Trimming cost V 2 bases and J 8 bases, with 18 bases left between them. Germline V CDR1 and CDR2: LNHDA, SQIVND (reference sequence). The complete variable domain, with remaining parts taken from reference TRBV19 and TRBJ1-2, reads DGGITQSPKYLFRKEGQNVTLSCEQNLNHDAMYWYRQDPGQGLRLIYYSQIVNDFQKGDIAEGYSVSREKKESFPLTVTSAQKNPTAFYLCASSITKGGTSGYTFGSGTRLTVV.

This clonotype has more than one count but fewer than ten. This chain connects TRBV6-2 or TRBV6-3 to TRBJ1-5, with D unclear. The CDR3 is 13 residues long. CDR1 is MNHEY and CDR2 is SVGEGT in the germline V gene. V lost 2 bases and J 2 bases, leaving 4 bases between the germline ends. This CDR3 is CASSYDGNQPQHF. The CDR3 DNA sequence: TGTGCCAGCAGTTACGACGGCAATCAGCCCCAGCATTTT.

This clonotype was recorded a few times. This chain uses TRBV29-1 with TRBJ1-2, with a tentative D call TRBD1 (5 bases). Trimming removed 0 bases at V and 8 bases at J, with 13 bases between. CDR3 length: 13 residues. Germline CDR1 reads SQVTM; CDR2 reads ANQGSEA. The CDR3 loop reads CSVEDSGGGGYTF. The DNA of the CDR3 is TGCAGCGTTGAAGATAGTGGGGGGGGAGGCTACACCTTC.

This clonotype was seen only a few times. The genes are TRBV12-3 or TRBV12-4 and TRBJ1-2; the D is unclear. This CDR3 is built from 13 residues. V lost 5 bases and J 2 bases, leaving 9 bases between the germline ends. In DNA, the CDR3 is TGTGCCAGCAGTACGGACGGGAACTATGGCTACACCTTC. It is translated as CASSTDGNYGYTF.

The chain employs TRBV10-3 and TRBJ2-3, with 9 bases aligning to TRBD2. The CDR3 totals 13 residues. Looked up from germline, CDR1 is ENHRY and CDR2 is SYGVKD. The J segment lost 6 bases and the V segment lost 7 bases, leaving 5 bases of the junction unmatched. The CDR3 sequence: CAIKRLAVDTQYF. The CDR3 coding sequence is TGTGCCATCAAGAGACTAGCGGTTGATACGCAGTATTTT.